The present TCR beta chain was sequenced within a study of CD8 T cells in Susac syndrome. Study-level information: When blood was drawn, patients with Susac syndrome were on intravenous immunoglobulin alone, on corticosteroids, or therapy-naive.

Germline V gives CDR1 MNHEY, CDR2 SMNVEV (reference sequence). The CDR3 covers 15 residues. Trimming took 7 bases from V and 2 from J; bases not matched to a gene: 11. RNA amounts of roughly 0.45 to 1 ug underwent reverse transcription with random hexamers. A single record per CDR3 protein comes from TCRdb applying MiXCR to the immunoSEQ multiplex PCR reads. The sample includes about 200,000 distinct CDR3 sequences, roughly 91% of them seen just once. The sample consisted of CD4+ T cells from PBMCs. This receptor was identified in a human donor with Susac syndrome. The chain uses TRBV27 and TRBJ2-7, with 7 bases identical to TRBD1. The CDR3, as DNA: TGTGCCAGCACCGATAGACAGGGACCCCCCTACGAGCAGTACTTC. The encoded protein is CASTDRQGPPYEQYF.